This entry describes one T cell receptor (beta chain). Its antigen is still unknown. This could be a read error, since a much larger clone is one nucleotide away. Using unique molecular identifiers, the investigators prepared the TCRbeta library. A single record per CDR3 protein comes from TCRdb applying MiXCR to the PCR reads. The sample records 200,000 to 300,000 distinct CDR3 sequences, roughly 8.2% being singletons. The sample originates from a study of T-cell reconstitution after alpha-beta-depleted transplantation in children. General observations from the study: Several patients had high TCRbeta diversity at day 60; it came from surviving recipient T cells and thymic progenitors. About two months after transplant, alpha-beta T cells reportedly came from several hundred expanded graft clones. T cells produced anew were the main source of T-cell counts and diversity one year after transplant.

Germline trimming cut 3 bases from V and 7 bases from J; bases unmatched to any gene: 10. This CDR3 is 16 amino acids long. Germline V gene data show CDR1 as SGHDT and CDR2 as YYEEEE. The chain recombines TRBV5-6 with TRBJ2-1; TRBD1 agrees at 10 bases. Sequenced material: PBMCs, mostly from graft donor cells, taken 180 days after TCRalphabeta/CD19-depleted stem cell transplant. The source is a male patient aged 5 to 17 who had a stem cell transplant for acute lymphoblastic leukemia, so the T cells may come from the graft donor. The CDR3 DNA reads as TGTGCCAGCAGCTGTGTAGGGACAGGGGTTGGGAATGAGCAGTTCTTC. Translation: CASSCVGTGVGNEQFF.